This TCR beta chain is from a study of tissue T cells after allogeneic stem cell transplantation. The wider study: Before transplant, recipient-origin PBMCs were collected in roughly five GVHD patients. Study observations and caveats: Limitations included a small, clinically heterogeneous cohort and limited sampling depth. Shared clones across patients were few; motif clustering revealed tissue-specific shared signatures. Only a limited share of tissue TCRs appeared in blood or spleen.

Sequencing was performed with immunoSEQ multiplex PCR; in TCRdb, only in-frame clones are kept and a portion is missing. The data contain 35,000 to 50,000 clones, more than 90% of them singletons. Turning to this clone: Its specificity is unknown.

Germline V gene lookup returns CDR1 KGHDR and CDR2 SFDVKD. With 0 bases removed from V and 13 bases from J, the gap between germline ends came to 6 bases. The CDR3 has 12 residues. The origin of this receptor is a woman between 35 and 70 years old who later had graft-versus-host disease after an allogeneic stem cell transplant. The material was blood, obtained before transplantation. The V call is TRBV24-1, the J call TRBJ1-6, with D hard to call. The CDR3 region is CATSDLRRPLHF. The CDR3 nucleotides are TGTGCCACCAGTGATTTGAGGAGGCCCCTCCACTTT.